The 16 T cell receptor beta chains below were found in one sample sequenced in a study of T cells in narcolepsy. TCRdb's table, derived via immunoSEQ multiplex PCR, lists solely in-frame clones and lacks some. The sample has 25,000 to 35,000 clones, around 87% seen once. Sequencing input: memory (CD45RA-) CD4+ T cells from blood. The origin of the receptors is a human donor in good health.

There are a few counts of this clone. V and J are TRBV6-5 and TRBJ1-1; D uncertain. The length of the CDR3 is 12 residues. The germline CDR1 and CDR2 sequences are MNHEY and SVGAGI. V was trimmed by 8 bases and J by 1 base, leaving 8 bases between them. CDR3 in amino acids: CASFAENTEAFF. CDR3 DNA sequence: TGTGCCAGCTTCGCGGAGAACACTGAAGCTTTCTTT.

The J gene is TRBJ2-7, the V gene TRBV16; TRBD1 is a possible D gene (5 bases). In germline, CDR1 is KGHSY, CDR2 FQNENV. CDR3 length: 14 residues. Trimming took 2 bases from V and 6 from J, leaving 14 bases between them. The CDR3 DNA follows: TGTGCCAGCAGCCAAGGCAGGGCAACTGCCGAGCAGTACTTC. It yields the protein CASSQGRATAEQYF.

This chain connects TRBV5-1 to TRBJ1-1, with 8 bases identical to TRBD1. CDR3 size: 14 residues. CDR1 and CDR2 from the germline V gene are SGHRS and YFSETQ. V was pared by 4 bases and J by 1 base, with 3 bases of the junction left unmatched. CDR3 DNA: TGCGCCAGCAGCCGACAGGGGCAGAACACTGAAGCTTTCTTT. Protein product: CASSRQGQNTEAFF.

V is TRBV19 and J is TRBJ2-7; TRBD2 is a possible D gene (7 bases). The CDR3 extends over 15 amino acids. V lost 1 base and J 4 bases, leaving 14 bases between the germline ends. Germline values: CDR1 LNHDA, CDR2 SQIVND (reference sequence). The CDR3 DNA reads TGTGCCAGTAGTATAGTTGAAGCGGGACATTACGAGCAGTACTTC. Its translation: CASSIVEAGHYEQYF.

This chain uses TRBV6-6 with TRBJ1-1, with a weak D call TRBD1 (5 bases). CDR1 is MNHNY, CDR2 SVGAGI, per germline (reference sequence). CDR3 length: 14 amino acids. V lost 2 bases and J 6 bases, leaving 13 bases between the germline ends. The CDR3 coding sequence is TGTGCCAGCAGTTACCCCCCGGACAAACCTGAAGCTTTCTTT. This encodes CASSYPPDKPEAFF.

The J gene is TRBJ1-5, the V gene TRBV10-3; D remains unclear. Germline CDR1 is ENHRY and CDR2 is SYGVKD. V lost 3 bases to trimming and J lost 5 bases, with 5 bases between them. This CDR3 has 12 residues. The CDR3 region has the DNA TGTGCCATCAGTGACGGGGATCAGCCCCAGCATTTT. It is translated as CAISDGDQPQHF.

The chain is built from TRBV30 and TRBJ2-5, with D possibly being TRBD2 (6 bases). Germline V lookup: CDR1 GTSNPN, CDR2 SVGIG (reference sequence). Trimming took off 0 bases at V and 5 bases at J, with 13 bases between the two ends. This CDR3 region has 14 residues. As DNA, the CDR3 is TGTGCCTGGAGTGTAGCCCGGGGGTGGGAGACCCAGTACTTC. This encodes CAWSVARGWETQYF.

J is TRBJ2-1 and V is TRBV29-1; 9 nucleotides agree with TRBD2. Germline values: CDR1 SQVTM, CDR2 ANQGSEA. CDR3 length: 18 amino acids. The junction had 16 bases not matched to a gene; V was cut back by 7 bases and J by 0 bases. This CDR3 is CSGIKAGGPLSSYNEQFF. CDR3 DNA: TGCAGCGGGATTAAGGCGGGGGGGCCCCTGAGCTCCTACAATGAGCAGTTCTTC.

The CDR3 region is CASKRTTGELFF. For the CDR3, the DNA is TGTGCCAGTAAGAGGACCACCGGGGAGCTGTTTTTT. The chain recombines TRBV19 with TRBJ2-2, with D unresolved. V lost 7 bases to trimming and J lost 4 bases, with 7 bases between them. CDR3 length equals 12 residues. The germline V gene encodes CDR1 LNHDA and CDR2 SQIVND (reference sequence). The variable domain in full, with the rest retrieved from reference TRBV19 and TRBJ2-2, is DGGITQSPKYLFRKEGQNVTLSCEQNLNHDAMYWYRQDPGQGLRLIYYSQIVNDFQKGDIAEGYSVSREKKESFPLTVTSAQKNPTAFYLCASKRTTGELFFGEGSRLTVL.

Worth noting for this clone: Relative to the germline gene, one junction end is altered; a read error may explain this. The rearrangement links TRBV29-1 to TRBJ2-5; TRBD2 is a possible D gene (6 bases). The DNA end favors TRBJ2-7, so the J call may be wrong. The CDR3 is made up of 13 amino acids. Germline loops: CDR1 SQVTM, CDR2 ANQGSEA. The chain's CDR3 is CSGGRRASHEQYF. The CDR3 DNA reads as TGCAGCGGTGGGAGGAGGGCCTCCCACGAGCAGTACTTC.

The V and J genes are TRBV7-2 and TRBJ1-6, with no clear D. Per the germline V gene, CDR1 is SGHTA and CDR2 is FQGNSA. Deletions cut 3 bases from V and 7 bases from J, with 4 bases between. The CDR3 length is 12 residues. The CDR3 here is CASSFENSPLHF. CDR3 in DNA: TGTGCCAGCAGCTTTGAGAATTCACCCCTCCACTTT.

This chain links TRBV4-3 with TRBJ2-7; possibly TRBD1 for D (6 bases). The length of the CDR3 is 14 residues. Germline V gene sequence: CDR1 LGHNA, CDR2 YSLEER. The V end was cut by 1 base, the J end by 6 bases, with 13 bases between. The DNA of the CDR3 is TGCGCCAGCAGCCAAGGGGCTAGGGGGACCGAGCAGTACTTC. Translating gives CASSQGARGTEQYF.

The CDR3 protein is CASSLAEESGEKLFF. CDR3 nucleotides: TGCGCCAGCAGCTTGGCGGAGGAGAGTGGGGAAAAACTGTTTTTT. This rearrangement joins TRBV5-1 to TRBJ1-4; D is unclear. The CDR3 has 15 residues. Germline-derived CDR1 and CDR2 are SGHRS and YFSETQ. V shed 0 bases and J shed 8 bases, with 14 bases lying between them.

The rearrangement joins TRBV28 to TRBJ1-5; tentative D call: TRBD1 (5 bases). The CDR3 is made up of 14 amino acids. Germline V lookup: CDR1 MDHEN, CDR2 SYDVKM. With 5 bases removed from V and 2 bases from J, the gap between germline ends came to 10 bases. In nucleotides, the CDR3 is TGTGCCAGCAGTATACAGGTGGGCAATCAGCCCCAGCATTTT. Translation: CASSIQVGNQPQHF. The whole variable domain, remainder taken from reference TRBV28 and TRBJ1-5, is DVKVTQSSRYLVKRTGEKVFLECVQDMDHENMFWYRQDPGLGLRLIYFSYDVKMKEKGDIPEGYSVSREKKERFSLILESASTNQTSMYLCASSIQVGNQPQHFGDGTRLSIL.

This chain uses TRBV6-6 with TRBJ2-4, with 7 bases aligning to TRBD1. The CDR3 is 16 residues long. Germline CDR1 is MNHNY and CDR2 is SVGAGI (reference sequence). Germline trimming cut 6 bases from V and 3 bases from J; bases unmatched to any gene: 11. CDR3 nucleotide sequence: TGTGCCAGCAGGACTTCGGGACAGCCCATCAAAAACATTCAGTACTTC. Residues: CASRTSGQPIKNIQYF.

The rearrangement links TRBV13 to TRBJ2-7; D not resolved. From germline, CDR1 is PRHDT and CDR2 FYEKMQ (reference sequence). V lost 2 bases to trimming and J lost 3 bases, with 8 bases between them. The CDR3 runs 13 residues. This chain's CDR3 is CASSLNLFYEQYF. DNA for the CDR3: TGTGCCAGCAGCTTAAATCTTTTCTACGAGCAGTACTTC.